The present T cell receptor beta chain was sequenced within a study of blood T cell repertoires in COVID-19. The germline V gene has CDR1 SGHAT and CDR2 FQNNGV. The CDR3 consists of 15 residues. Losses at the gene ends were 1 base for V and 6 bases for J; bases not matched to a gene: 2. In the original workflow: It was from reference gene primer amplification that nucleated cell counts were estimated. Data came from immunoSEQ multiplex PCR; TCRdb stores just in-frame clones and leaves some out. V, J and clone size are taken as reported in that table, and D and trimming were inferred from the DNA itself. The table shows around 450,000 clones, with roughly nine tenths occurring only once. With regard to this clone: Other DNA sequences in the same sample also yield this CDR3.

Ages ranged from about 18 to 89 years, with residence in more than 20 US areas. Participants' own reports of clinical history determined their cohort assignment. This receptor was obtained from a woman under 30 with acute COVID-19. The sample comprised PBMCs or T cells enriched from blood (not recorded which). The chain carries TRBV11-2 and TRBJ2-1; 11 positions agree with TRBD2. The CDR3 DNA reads TGTGCCAGCAGCTTAGGTACTAGCGGGGGCAATGAGCAGTTCTTC. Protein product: CASSLGTSGGNEQFF.